This passage covers 16 T cell receptor beta chains from one sample sequenced in a study of blood T cell repertoires in COVID-19. Assay used: immunoSEQ multiplex PCR; TCRdb lists only in-frame clones, some missing. There are about 120,000 clones in the sample; just under 85% occur only once, and 7% to 9.5% lies in the top ten. Sequencing input: peripheral blood. These receptors were collected from a man in his 70s with active or convalescent COVID-19.

This chain joins TRBV11-3 and TRBJ1-6; 8 bases map to TRBD1. The CDR3 spans 15 residues. V lost 5 bases, J lost 7 bases, and 7 bases stayed unmatched. Germline V gene lookup returns CDR1 SGHNT and CDR2 YENEEA. CDR3 bases: TGTGCCAGCAGCCAAAGGACAGGGAAGAATTCACCCCTCCACTTT. Amino acid sequence: CASSQRTGKNSPLHF. The full variable domain, its missing parts supplied by reference TRBV11-3 and TRBJ1-6, is EAGVVQSPRYKIIEKKQPVAFWCNPISGHNTLYWYLQNLGQGPELLIRYENEEAVDDSQLPKDRFSAERLKGVDSTLKIQPAELGDSAVYLCASSQRTGKNSPLHFGNGTRLTVT.

This chain connects TRBV7-3 to TRBJ2-3; D unresolved. Looked up from germline, CDR1 is SGHTA and CDR2 is FQGTGA. The ends were cut back, 5 bases at V and 1 base at J, with 19 bases in the middle. The CDR3 totals 17 residues. The CDR3 DNA reads as TGTGCCAGCAGCCCCGGTATTGGCAGGTCCGGCACAGATACGCAGTATTTT. Translating it yields CASSPGIGRSGTDTQYF.

J is TRBJ1-3 and V is TRBV3-1 (or the pseudogene TRBV3-2), with D perhaps TRBD1 (6 bases). V lost 6 bases and J lost 4, with 16 bases in between. Germline V gene data show CDR1 as LGHDT and CDR2 as YNNKEL (reference sequence). The CDR3 is made up of 15 amino acids. CDR3 coding DNA: TGTGCCAGCAGTTTACAGGGCCTAGGAGGAAACACCATATATTTT. It is translated as CASSLQGLGGNTIYF.

The chain carries TRBV7-9 and TRBJ1-6; 9 bases align to TRBD1. Germline V gene sequence: CDR1 SEHNR, CDR2 FQNEAQ (reference sequence). The CDR3 is 19 residues long. V dropped 2 bases and J dropped 6; count of bases not matched to a gene: 14. The CDR3 sequence: CASSLIGPGQGFRNSPLHF. The CDR3 DNA reads as TGTGCCAGCAGCTTAATCGGTCCCGGACAGGGGTTTCGTAATTCACCCCTCCACTTT.

This clone was counted a few times. The chain joins TRBV5-1 to TRBJ2-1; perhaps TRBD1 as D (6 bases). This CDR3 has 15 amino acids. The germline V gene has CDR1 SGHRS and CDR2 YFSETQ. V was trimmed by 4 bases and J by 3 bases, leaving 14 bases between them. Here the CDR3 reads CASSPTGFGYNEQFF. DNA of the CDR3: TGCGCCAGCAGCCCAACAGGGTTCGGCTACAATGAGCAGTTCTTC.

The rearrangement links TRBV29-1 to TRBJ2-7, with a tentative D call TRBD2 (5 bases). CDR1 SQVTM and CDR2 ANQGSEA come from the germline V gene. Trimming cost V 8 bases and J 0 bases, with 11 bases left between them. The CDR3 totals 12 residues. CDR3 nucleotide sequence: TGCAGCTACTCGGGGAACTCCTACGAGCAGTACTTC. Translating gives CSYSGNSYEQYF.

The rearrangement uses TRBV6-2 or TRBV6-3 and TRBJ1-2; D unresolved. CDR3 size: 14 residues. Germline CDR1 reads MNHEY; CDR2 reads SVGEGT. The V end was cut by 0 bases, the J end by 2 bases, with 7 bases between. For the CDR3, the DNA is TGTGCCAGCAGTTACTCGCACAGCAACTATGGCTACACCTTC. Amino acid sequence: CASSYSHSNYGYTF.

The V gene is TRBV5-6, the J gene TRBJ2-1, with D possibly matching TRBD2 (5 bases). Germline CDR1 reads SGHDT; CDR2 reads YYEEEE. The CDR3 runs to 11 residues. The V end was cut by 4 bases, the J end by 8 bases, with 7 bases between. CDR3 region: CASSAGYEQFF. The CDR3, as DNA: TGTGCCAGCAGCGCGGGTTATGAGCAGTTCTTC.

The chain joins TRBV5-1 to TRBJ2-7; D may be TRBD1 (5 bases). V lost 0 bases to trimming and J lost 0 bases, with 13 bases between them. The CDR3 sequence is 16 residues long. Germline-derived CDR1 and CDR2 are SGHRS and YFSETQ. The CDR3 sequence is CASSLAETANSYEQYF. The DNA for the CDR3 is TGCGCCAGCAGCTTGGCCGAGACAGCAAACTCCTACGAGCAGTACTTC.

The V gene is TRBV5-1, the J gene TRBJ2-3, with D maybe TRBD1 (5 bases). There are 13 residues in the CDR3. Germline loops: CDR1 SGHRS, CDR2 YFSETQ. Deletions cut 0 bases from V and 14 bases from J, with 16 bases between. The CDR3 coding sequence is TGCGCCAGCAGCTTGGAGCAGGGCCGAACGGGGTATTTT. Protein product: CASSLEQGRTGYF.

This clone has a handful of counts. The chain couples TRBV7-2 to TRBJ1-1, with a possible D match to TRBD1 (5 bases). Germline V gene sequence: CDR1 SGHTA, CDR2 FQGNSA. Between the trimmed V and J ends, which lost 4 bases and 0 bases, there was a span of 9 bases. This CDR3 contains 14 residues. In DNA, the CDR3 is TGTGCCAGCAGCTGGGGCAGAATGAACACTGAAGCTTTCTTT. Its protein is CASSWGRMNTEAFF.

The rearrangement links TRBV29-1 to TRBJ1-1; the D is unclear. Between the trimmed V and J ends, which lost 4 bases and 2 bases, there was a span of 11 bases. This CDR3 has 13 residues. CDR1 and CDR2 from the germline V gene are SQVTM and ANQGSEA. Here the CDR3 DNA reads TGCAGCGTTGCGGTCCCGTCCAACACTGAAGCTTTCTTT. Its protein is CSVAVPSNTEAFF.

This chain connects TRBV5-5 to TRBJ1-2; 9 bases map to TRBD1. Germline CDR1 and CDR2: SGHKS and YYEKEE (reference sequence). The CDR3 loop spans 14 amino acids. V shed 4 bases and J 4 bases; nucleotides not matched to a gene: 5. CDR3 nucleotides: TGTGCCAGCAGCGGGACAGGGTCCACCTATGGCTACACCTTC. It specifies CASSGTGSTYGYTF.

This chain joins TRBV4-1 and TRBJ1-1; D might be TRBD1 (6 bases). The CDR3 contains 15 residues. Trimming removed 0 bases at V and 5 bases at J, with 13 bases between. The germline V gene encodes CDR1 MGHRA and CDR2 YSYEKL. The CDR3 sequence: CASSQDEHRVTEAFF. As DNA, the CDR3 is TGCGCCAGCAGCCAAGATGAGCACAGGGTGACTGAAGCTTTCTTT.

This sequence joins TRBV3-1 (or the pseudogene TRBV3-2) and TRBJ1-2; possible D gene TRBD1, 6 bases. Trimming cost V 3 bases and J 4 bases, with 15 bases left between them. CDR3 length equals 15 residues. Looked up from germline, CDR1 is LGHDT and CDR2 is YNNKEL (reference sequence). This CDR3 reads CASSQADTGIYGYTF. The CDR3 nucleotides read TGTGCCAGCAGCCAGGCTGATACAGGGATCTATGGCTACACCTTC.

The count of this clone is one. The CDR3 sequence: CASSGLAGGPYNEQFF. The DNA for the CDR3 is TGTGCCAGCAGTGGACTAGCGGGGGGGCCCTACAATGAGCAGTTCTTC. J is TRBJ2-1 and V is TRBV6-6, with TRBD2 identical over 15 bases. After removal of 5 bases from V and 2 bases from J, the junction contained 1 base not matched to a gene. Per the germline V gene, CDR1 is MNHNY and CDR2 is SVGAGI (reference sequence). The CDR3 sequence is 16 residues long.